What follows describes a single TCR beta chain. The data were obtained in a study of OX40 agonist ivuxolimab in advanced cancers. In the study overall: Patients receiving dose escalation had hepatocellular carcinoma, melanoma, renal cell or head and neck cancer.

This CDR3 contains 16 residues. The trim removed 7 bases at V and 2 bases at J, leaving 8 bases unmatched. CDR1 is MNHNY and CDR2 is SVGAGI in the germline V gene (reference sequence). TCRdb keeps only in-frame clones here, not all; method: immunoSEQ multiplex PCR. Of 37,000 or so clones in the sample, around 83% were seen once. The material sequenced was CD4+ or CD8+ T cells sorted from blood, taken in a trial of the OX40 agonist ivuxolimab. V and J are TRBV6-6 and TRBJ2-3; 11 positions agree with TRBD2. The source is an adult with an advanced solid tumor such as melanoma, head and neck, liver or kidney cancer. CDR3 sequence reads: CASTMTSGAHTDTQYF. The CDR3 DNA sequence: TGTGCCAGCACCATGACTAGCGGGGCACACACAGATACGCAGTATTTT.